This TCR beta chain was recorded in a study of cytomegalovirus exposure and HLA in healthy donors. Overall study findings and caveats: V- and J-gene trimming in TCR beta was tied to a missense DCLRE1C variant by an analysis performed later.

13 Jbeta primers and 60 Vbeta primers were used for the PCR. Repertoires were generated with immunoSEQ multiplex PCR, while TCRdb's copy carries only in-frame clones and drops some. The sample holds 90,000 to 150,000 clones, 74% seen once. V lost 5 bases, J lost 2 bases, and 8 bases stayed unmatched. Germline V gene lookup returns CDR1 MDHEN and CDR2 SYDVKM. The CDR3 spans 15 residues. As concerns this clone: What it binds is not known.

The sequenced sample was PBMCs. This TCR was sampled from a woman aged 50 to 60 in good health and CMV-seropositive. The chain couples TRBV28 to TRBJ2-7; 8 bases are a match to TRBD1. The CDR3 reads CASSSDRGRPYEQYF. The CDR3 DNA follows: TGTGCCAGCAGTAGCGACAGGGGTAGGCCCTACGAGCAGTACTTC.